This T cell receptor (beta chain) was retrieved from a study of CD8 T cells in Susac syndrome. RNA amounts of about 0.45 to 1 ug underwent reverse transcription with random hexamers. Amplification of TCR beta CDR3 by immunoSEQ multiplex PCR spanned 54 Vbeta and 13 Jbeta. TCRdb re-analysed the immunoSEQ multiplex PCR reads in MiXCR, keeping a single row per CDR3 protein. The top ten hold over 0.1% of the sample, which has about 280,000 distinct CDR3 sequences, 85% seen once. V lost 3 bases to trimming and J lost 9 bases, with 24 bases between them. Germline CDR1 is SGHDT and CDR2 is YYEEEE. The CDR3 sequence is 16 residues long. Sequencing of TCR beta was performed on blood CD8+ T cells and on blood CD4+ T cells. Treatment-naive patients with stable or active relapsing-remitting disease served as multiple sclerosis controls.

The sequence was obtained from a human donor with multiple sclerosis. The sample consisted of CD8+ T cells from PBMCs. This chain uses TRBV5-6 with TRBJ1-1; no firm D call. CDR3 in amino acids: CASSSHEKDEREKAFF. The CDR3 region has the DNA TGTGCCAGCAGCTCCCATGAGAAAGACGAGCGGGAGAAAGCTTTCTTT.